These 18 T cell receptor beta chains were all obtained from the same sample, sequenced in a study of blood T cell repertoires in COVID-19. Produced via immunoSEQ multiplex PCR; TCRdb's table is partial and in-frame only. This table has about 270,000 clones, about 87% appearing once. Specimen: PBMCs or T cells enriched from blood (not recorded which). The source of these receptors is a woman in her 50s who had recovered from COVID-19.

This chain connects TRBV2 to TRBJ1-5, with 7 bases that match TRBD1. The CDR3 totals 14 residues. Germline V gives CDR1 SNHLY, CDR2 FYNNEI. Trimming cost V 4 bases and J 2 bases; bases outside gene matches: 2. CDR3 sequence reads: CASSATGGNQPQHF. In DNA, the CDR3 is TGTGCCAGCAGTGCAACAGGGGGCAATCAGCCCCAGCATTTT.

The rearrangement uses TRBV28 and TRBJ1-5; no reliable D call. Deletions cut 8 bases from V and 7 bases from J, with 15 bases between. Germline V lookup: CDR1 MDHEN, CDR2 SYDVKM. The CDR3 extends over 13 amino acids. Here the CDR3 DNA reads TGTGCCAGCGGTACTGCCCCTCCCCAGCCCCAGCATTTT. This codes for CASGTAPPQPQHF.

V is TRBV4-2 and J is TRBJ2-5; tentatively, D is TRBD2 (5 bases). V lost 1 base, J lost 5 bases, and 14 bases lay in between. The CDR3 totals 15 residues. Germline CDR1 is LGHNA and CDR2 is YNFKEQ. The DNA of the CDR3 is TGTGCCAGCAGCCAAGGGATACTAGGGTTGGAGACCCAGTACTTC. Amino acid sequence: CASSQGILGLETQYF.

Only a few counts were recorded for this clone. The CDR3 region has the DNA TGTGCCAGCAGCGCGAGGGGGCTAGCGGGAATAGAAACGCAGTATTTT. The encoded protein is CASSARGLAGIETQYF. The chain couples TRBV13 to TRBJ2-3, with 9 positions matching TRBD2. The germline CDR1 and CDR2 sequences are PRHDT and FYEKMQ (reference sequence). CDR3 size: 16 residues. The trim removed 5 bases at V and 9 bases at J, leaving 15 bases unmatched. The full variable domain, in which reference TRBV13 and TRBJ2-3 provide the parts outside the CDR3, is AAGVIQSPRHLIKEKRETATLKCYPIPRHDTVYWYQQGPGQDPQFLISFYEKMQSDKGSIPDRFSAQQFSDYHSELNMSSLELGDSALYFCASSARGLAGIETQYFGPGTRLTVL.

The chain combines TRBV2 with TRBJ1-6; TRBD1 agrees at 7 bases. CDR1 and CDR2 from the germline V gene are SNHLY and FYNNEI. V dropped 4 bases and J dropped 7; count of bases not matched to a gene: 7. The CDR3 runs 15 residues. CDR3 protein: CASSATGLGNSPLHF. In DNA, the CDR3 is TGTGCCAGCAGTGCGACAGGGCTGGGGAATTCACCCCTCCACTTT.

This chain uses TRBV15 with TRBJ2-5; 7 bases are shared with TRBD1. V trimming: 4 bases; J trimming: 1 base; junction bases outside the gene matches: 6. This CDR3 has 15 amino acids. Germline CDR1 LNHNV, CDR2 YYDKDF (reference sequence). CDR3 sequence: CATSTRDSRQETQYF. For the CDR3, the DNA is TGTGCCACCAGCACCCGGGACAGCCGCCAAGAGACCCAGTACTTC.

This chain connects TRBV6-4 to TRBJ2-1, with TRBD2 matching over 8 bases. This CDR3 comprises 16 residues. V lost 3 bases and J lost 8; bases outside the gene matches: 12. The germline V gene has CDR1 MRHNA and CDR2 SNTAGT. CDR3 amino acids: CASSEGAASGSDEQFF. The CDR3 nucleotides read TGTGCCAGCAGTGAGGGTGCGGCGAGCGGGAGTGATGAGCAGTTCTTC.

The chain uses TRBV28 and TRBJ2-2, with TRBD1 matching over 9 bases. CDR1 is MDHEN, CDR2 SYDVKM, per germline. V lost 2 bases, J lost 7 bases, and 8 bases stayed unmatched. The CDR3 runs to 16 residues. The CDR3: CASSLPGQGSNGELFF. In DNA form, the CDR3 reads TGTGCCAGCAGTTTACCGGGACAGGGAAGTAACGGGGAGCTGTTTTTT.

The J gene is TRBJ1-4, the V gene TRBV5-1; no firm D call. The CDR3 runs 15 residues. CDR1 is SGHRS and CDR2 is YFSETQ in the germline V gene. Deletions cut 5 bases from V and 7 bases from J, with 18 bases between. CDR3 in amino acids: CASRRQFQGSEKLFF. The CDR3 DNA is TGCGCCAGCAGAAGACAATTCCAAGGGAGTGAAAAACTGTTTTTT.

V is TRBV7-9 and J is TRBJ2-1; maybe TRBD2 (6 bases). The germline V gene encodes CDR1 SEHNR and CDR2 FQNEAQ (reference sequence). Trimming removed 3 bases at V and 4 bases at J, with 13 bases between. This CDR3 comprises 15 residues. CDR3 amino acids: CASSFLAGLYNEQFF. The CDR3 DNA is TGTGCCAGCAGCTTTTTGGCGGGACTTTACAATGAGCAGTTCTTC.

The chain is built from TRBV28 and TRBJ1-2, with D tentatively TRBD1 (6 bases). Germline values: CDR1 MDHEN, CDR2 SYDVKM. The CDR3 sequence is 13 residues long. Trimming removed 6 bases from V and 0 bases from J, with 8 bases in between. CDR3 loop: CASRTGPNYGYTF. Here the CDR3 DNA reads TGTGCCAGCAGGACAGGCCCTAACTATGGCTACACCTTC.

The rearrangement uses TRBV27 and TRBJ2-7; 13 bases are shared with TRBD2. This CDR3 is 17 amino acids long. The germline CDR1 and CDR2 sequences are MNHEY and SMNVEV (reference sequence). Trimming at V came to 5 bases and at J to 7 bases, leaving 14 bases not matched to a gene. This CDR3 reads CASSLKYGLAGVLEQYF. CDR3 DNA sequence: TGTGCCAGCAGTCTGAAATATGGACTAGCGGGAGTCCTAGAGCAGTACTTC.

The chain links TRBV18 to TRBJ2-5; D unresolved. V lost 0 bases and J lost 10, with 12 bases in between. The germline gives CDR1 KGHSH, CDR2 LQKENI. The CDR3 is 13 amino acids. The CDR3 nucleotides are TGTGCCAGCTCACCACCGTCACTCGAGGACCAGTACTTC. It encodes CASSPPSLEDQYF.

The V and J genes are TRBV7-3 and TRBJ2-7, with 10 bases identical to TRBD1. With 0 bases clipped from V and 5 bases from J, the junction kept 7 bases outside the gene matches. The CDR3 spans 16 residues. Germline CDR1 is SGHTA and CDR2 is FQGTGA. The CDR3 loop is CASSLTRDRGSHEQYF. CDR3 DNA: TGTGCCAGCAGCTTAACCCGGGACAGGGGAAGTCACGAGCAGTACTTC. The full variable domain, its missing parts supplied by reference TRBV7-3 and TRBJ2-7, is GAGVSQTPSNKVTEKGKYVELRCDPISGHTALYWYRQSLGQGPEFLIYFQGTGAADDSGLPNDRFFAVRPEGSVSTLKIQRTERGDSAVYLCASSLTRDRGSHEQYFGPGTRLTVT.

Comment on this clone: The germline gene is not matched at one end of the junction; a read error may be the cause. This chain joins TRBV5-4 and TRBJ2-1; 12 bases fit TRBD2. Germline CDR1 is SGHNT and CDR2 is YYREEE (reference sequence). The CDR3 consists of 15 residues. In nucleotides, the CDR3 is TGTGCCAGCAGTTTGGGACTAGCGGGCTCCAATGAGCAGTTCTTC. Its translation: CASSLGLAGSNEQFF.

J is TRBJ1-5 and V is TRBV15, with D possibly being TRBD1 (5 bases). CDR1 and CDR2 (germline): LNHNV, YYDKDF (reference sequence). This CDR3 comprises 16 residues. Trimming stripped 1 base from V and 6 bases from J, with 16 bases between. The CDR3 nucleotides are TGTGCCACCAGCAGAGTGCCGGGGGATCGGATTCAGCCCCAGCATTTT. This sequence encodes CATSRVPGDRIQPQHF.

This chain uses TRBV6-5 with TRBJ1-3; D is possibly TRBD1 (6 bases). CDR3 length equals 15 residues. Trimming shortened V by 6 bases and J by 1 base, and 13 bases separated the two germline ends. Per germline, CDR1 MNHEY and CDR2 SVGAGI. The CDR3 loop is CASRPRGRSGNTIYF. The CDR3 DNA follows: TGTGCCAGCAGGCCCAGGGGCAGATCTGGAAACACCATATATTTT.

The chain is built from TRBV5-1 and TRBJ1-1; D gene ambiguous. This CDR3 has 14 residues. The V gene's germline CDR1 is SGHRS and CDR2 YFSETQ. V lost 7 bases to trimming and J lost 1 base, with 14 bases between them. This chain's CDR3 is CASAIGAENTEAFF. The CDR3 DNA is TGCGCCAGCGCCATCGGTGCGGAGAACACTGAAGCTTTCTTT.